These T cell receptor beta chains were read from a single sample in a study of blood T cell repertoires in COVID-19. Here immunoSEQ multiplex PCR was the method, and the copy in TCRdb shows in-frame clones only, minus some. The data show approximately 490,000 clones, more than 85% seen once. Sequenced sample: PBMCs or T cells enriched from blood (not recorded which). The source of these receptors is a woman aged 55-69 years who had recovered from COVID-19. The CDR3 runs from the conserved cysteine through the conserved F or W. Fields, in order: CDR3 DNA, CDR3 protein, V gene, J gene, D gene, clone size. A D gene is named only where the DNA matches it firmly. Only part of the rows carry a size: once, few, many, or a class if the clone is expanded.

TGTGCCAGCAGTGATTGGACAGGGAGTAATTCACCCCTCCACTTT	CASSDWTGSNSPLHF	TRBV25-1	TRBJ1-6	TRBD1	-
TGTGCCAGCAGCTTAGACGGGACTAGCGTTAATACGCAGTATTTT	CASSLDGTSVNTQYF	TRBV11-2	TRBJ2-3	TRBD2	-
TGCAGCGTTTGGACAGGGAGTGAAGGAAACACCATATATTTT	CSVWTGSEGNTIYF	TRBV29-1	TRBJ1-3	TRBD1	-
TGTGCCAGCTCACCAACGGAAGGACACGAGTACAATGAGCAGTTCTTC	CASSPTEGHEYNEQFF	TRBV18	TRBJ2-1	-	-
TGTGCCACCAGAACTTCCTACGAGCAGTACTTC	CATRTSYEQYF	TRBV6-5	TRBJ2-7	-	-
TGTGCCACCAGCTTAGATCGGTCCGGAAGGAGAGCTTTCTTT	CATSLDRSGRRAFF	TRBV15	TRBJ1-1	-	once
TGTGCTAGTGGAGTAGCGGGGGGCCGCTACGAGCAGTACTTC	CASGVAGGRYEQYF	TRBV12-5	TRBJ2-7	TRBD2	-
TGTGCCAGCAGCTTTCTTGGACAGGGTGAAAAACTGTTTTTT	CASSFLGQGEKLFF	TRBV7-7	TRBJ1-4	TRBD1	-
TGTGCCAGCAGCCACCCGAGGGGGGGGGCCCCGGATGGTACGCAGTATTTT	CASSHPRGGAPDGTQYF	TRBV3-1/TRBV3-2	TRBJ2-3	-	once
TGTGCCAGCAGTGTGGGACAGTTGAGCAATCAGCCCCAGCATTTT	CASSVGQLSNQPQHF	TRBV2	TRBJ1-5	TRBD1	-
TGTGCCAGCAGAGAGGAGAACACTGAAGCTTTCTTT	CASREENTEAFF	TRBV28	TRBJ1-1	-	-
TGCGCCAGCAGCCAAGTGAGCGGGAGGACTAATGAAAAACTGTTTTTT	CASSQVSGRTNEKLFF	TRBV4-1	TRBJ1-4	-	-
TGTGCCTGGAGCCCGGGACAGGGAAATGAAAAACTGTTTTTT	CAWSPGQGNEKLFF	TRBV30	TRBJ1-4	TRBD1	-
TGTGCCAGCAGCTGGAGGACAGGGAGGACCGGGGAGCTGTTTTTT	CASSWRTGRTGELFF	TRBV5-8	TRBJ2-2	TRBD1	-
TGTGCCAGCAGCTACTATGAGGGGACAGGGTACAATGAGCAGTTCTTC	CASSYYEGTGYNEQFF	TRBV7-9	TRBJ2-1	TRBD1	-
TGTGCCAGCAGCTTGGAGGGCAGGGCTAACCCCCTAGCCAAAAACATTCAGTACTTC	CASSLEGRANPLAKNIQYF	TRBV5-6	TRBJ2-4	-	-
TGTGCCATCAGTGACCAGGTCTCTATGGGGCCCGGGGAGCTGTTTTTT	CAISDQVSMGPGELFF	TRBV10-3	TRBJ2-2	-	-
TGCGCCAGCAGCCACCCGGGACAGGGGGCCACAGATACGCAGTATTTT	CASSHPGQGATDTQYF	TRBV4-1	TRBJ2-3	TRBD1	-
TGCGCCAGCAGTGAGTCGGGACTAGCGGGGGCGAACACCGGGGAGCTGTTTTTT	CASSESGLAGANTGELFF	TRBV10-2	TRBJ2-2	TRBD2	-
TGTGCCAGCACCCAAGGGGTTAGCAATCAGCCCCAGCATTTT	CASTQGVSNQPQHF	TRBV28	TRBJ1-5	-	once
TGTGCCAGCAGCTCCTTGACAGGGGACCTTAGCACAGATACGCAGTATTTT	CASSSLTGDLSTDTQYF	TRBV5-6	TRBJ2-3	TRBD1	-
TGCGCCAGCACTTCCCGTATCGTGACAGGGGTGGAGACCCAGTACTTC	CASTSRIVTGVETQYF	TRBV23-1	TRBJ2-5	TRBD1	-
TGCGCCAGCAGCACAGGGGGAAGAGGAAACACCATATATTTT	CASSTGGRGNTIYF	TRBV5-1	TRBJ1-3	TRBD1	-
TGTGCCAGCTCACCCGGGAGTACGCCCCAGCATTTT	CASSPGSTPQHF	TRBV18	TRBJ1-5	-	-
TGTGCCAGTAGTCCTAGATGGGGTTATACAGGCCACTCTGGGGCCAACGTCCTGACTTTC	CASSPRWGYTGHSGANVLTF	TRBV19	TRBJ2-6	-	-
TGTGCCAGCAGCTCTACTGGAAACACCATATATTTT	CASSSTGNTIYF	TRBV11-2	TRBJ1-3	-	-
TGTGCCAGCAGCTTCAGGGGCCGGTCACCCCTCCACTTT	CASSFRGRSPLHF	TRBV5-5	TRBJ1-6	-	-
TGCGCCAGCAGCTGGCACAGGGTCTCTAAGTTGGATGAGCAGTTCTTC	CASSWHRVSKLDEQFF	TRBV5-1	TRBJ2-1	-	-
TGTGCCAGCAGCTTTTTTAATGGTGACATTAGAGGCAATCAGCCCCAGCATTTT	CASSFFNGDIRGNQPQHF	TRBV7-9	TRBJ1-5	-	-
TGTGCCAGCAGTTCCACATCACAGTTTTCCCTTTACAATGAGCAGTTCTTC	CASSSTSQFSLYNEQFF	TRBV27	TRBJ2-1	-	-
TGTGCCAGTAGTATTTTTGCGGGGGGGCGAGGTGAGCAGTTCTTC	CASSIFAGGRGEQFF	TRBV19	TRBJ2-1	TRBD2	-
TGTGCCAGCAGCTTATACGGGGGTAGGGATCAGCCCCAGCATTTT	CASSLYGGRDQPQHF	TRBV7-2	TRBJ1-5	-	-